This is a list of T cell receptor beta chains from one sample in a study of patients and donors after allogeneic stem cell transplantation. From the RT-PCR reads, TCRdb called clonotypes with MiXCR, one entry per CDR3 protein. The data show several hundred distinct CDR3 sequences, roughly 1.3% seen once. Sequenced sample: blood, either unsorted or a sorted T cell fraction (not recorded which). The receptors derive from a human donor who was either an allogeneic HSCT recipient or a stem cell or donor lymphocyte infusion donor (not recorded which). It is not recorded whose cells these are; they may come from a transplant donor. CDR3s include the opening cysteine and the closing phenylalanine or tryptophan. The order of the fields is clone size, V gene, J gene, D gene, CDR3 protein, CDR3 DNA. D genes are given only for firm matches. Sizes are listed as once, few or many counts, or a class when the clone is expanded.

large	TRBV29-1	TRBJ2-7	.	CSVEDPSGVRYEQYF	TGCAGCGTTGAAGATCCGTCCGGGGTTCGCTACGAGCAGTACTTC
medium-sized	TRBV18	TRBJ2-7	.	CASSPPRYDNEQYF	TGTGCCAGCTCACCACCCCGGTACGACAACGAGCAGTACTTC
few	TRBV30	TRBJ2-3	.	CAWNRRERDTQYF	TGTGCCTGGAACCGACGGGAGCGGGATACGCAGTATTTT
medium-sized	TRBV6-5	TRBJ2-3	TRBD2	CASSYSPAGAGTDTQYF	TGTGCCAGCAGTTACTCCCCAGCGGGAGCAGGCACAGATACGCAGTATTTT
medium-sized	TRBV10-3	TRBJ2-1	TRBD2	CAISEGSGRWNNEQFF	TGTGCCATCAGTGAGGGAAGCGGGAGGTGGAACAATGAGCAGTTCTTC
large	TRBV4-3	TRBJ2-3	TRBD2	CASSQEGTSGPTDTQYF	TGCGCCAGCAGCCAAGAAGGGACTAGCGGGCCCACAGATACGCAGTATTTT
medium-sized	TRBV25-1	TRBJ2-1	TRBD2	CASVGSGRVYNEQFF	TGTGCCAGCGTGGGTAGCGGGAGGGTATACAATGAGCAGTTCTTC
large	TRBV30	TRBJ2-7	TRBD1	CAWRRGLYEQYF	TGTGCCTGGAGAAGGGGGCTCTACGAGCAGTACTTC
large	TRBV19	TRBJ2-7	.	CASSTMGGEQYF	TGTGCCAGTAGTACTATGGGTGGCGAGCAGTACTTC
medium-sized	TRBV12-3/TRBV12-4	TRBJ2-1	TRBD2	CASTPELLAGHNEQFF	TGTGCCAGCACCCCTGAGCTCCTAGCGGGGCACAATGAGCAGTTCTTC